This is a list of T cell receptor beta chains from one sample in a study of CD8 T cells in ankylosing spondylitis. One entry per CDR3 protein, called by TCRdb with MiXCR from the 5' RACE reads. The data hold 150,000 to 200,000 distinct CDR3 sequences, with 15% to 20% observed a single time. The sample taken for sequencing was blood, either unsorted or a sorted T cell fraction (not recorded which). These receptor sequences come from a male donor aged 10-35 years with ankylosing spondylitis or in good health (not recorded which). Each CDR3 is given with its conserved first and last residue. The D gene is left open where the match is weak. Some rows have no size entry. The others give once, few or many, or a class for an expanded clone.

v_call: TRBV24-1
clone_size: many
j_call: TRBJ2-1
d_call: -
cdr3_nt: TGTGCCACCAGCCCGCTAGCGAGGAGCTCCTACAATGAGCAGTTCTTC
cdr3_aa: CATSPLARSSYNEQFF

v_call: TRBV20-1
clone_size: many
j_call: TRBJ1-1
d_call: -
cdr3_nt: TGCAGTGCGCTCCGGGACCCCTTTACTGAAGCTTTCTTT
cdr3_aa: CSALRDPFTEAFF

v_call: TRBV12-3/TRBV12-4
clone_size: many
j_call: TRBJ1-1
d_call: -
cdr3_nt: TGTGCCAGCAGTTTGACGGAATCCACTGAAGCTTTCTTT
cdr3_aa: CASSLTESTEAFF

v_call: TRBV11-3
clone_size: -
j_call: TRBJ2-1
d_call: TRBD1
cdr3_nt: TGTGCCAGCAGCCTAATAACAGGGGCTGATGAGCAGTTCTTC
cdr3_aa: CASSLITGADEQFF

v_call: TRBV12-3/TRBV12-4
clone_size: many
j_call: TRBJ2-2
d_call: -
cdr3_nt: TGTGCCAGCAGTCCTCCCCACGGAGGCAGCACCGGGGAGCTGTTTTTT
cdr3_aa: CASSPPHGGSTGELFF

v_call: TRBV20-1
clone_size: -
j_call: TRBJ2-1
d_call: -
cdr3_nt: TGCAGTGCTAGAGGCTATTCAGATGAGCAGTTCTTC
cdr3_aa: CSARGYSDEQFF

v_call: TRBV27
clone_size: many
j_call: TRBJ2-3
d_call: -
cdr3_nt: TGTGCCAGCAGTTCCCTAGATACGCAGTATTTT
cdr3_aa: CASSSLDTQYF

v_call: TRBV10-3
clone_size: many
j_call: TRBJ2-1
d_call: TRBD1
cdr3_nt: TGTGCCACCCGGACAGGGGATTACAATGAGCAGTTCTTC
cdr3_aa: CATRTGDYNEQFF

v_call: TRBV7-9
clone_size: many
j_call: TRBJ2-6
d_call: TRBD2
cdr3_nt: TGTGCCAGCAGGTCTAGCGGGAGGGCCTCTGGGGCCAACGTCCTGACTTTC
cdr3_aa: CASRSSGRASGANVLTF

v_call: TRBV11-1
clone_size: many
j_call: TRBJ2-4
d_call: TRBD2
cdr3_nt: TGTGCCAGCAGCCCCCGGGGGGACGCCAAAAACATTCAGTACTTC
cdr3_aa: CASSPRGDAKNIQYF

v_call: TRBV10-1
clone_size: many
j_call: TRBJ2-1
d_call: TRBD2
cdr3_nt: TGCGCCAGCAGTGAGTCAGCGGGAGGTTCTTTGGATGAGCAGTTCTTC
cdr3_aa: CASSESAGGSLDEQFF

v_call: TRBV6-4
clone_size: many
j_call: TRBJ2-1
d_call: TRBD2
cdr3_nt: TGTGCCAGCAGCTCCGGGACTACATCCTACAATGAGCAGTTCTTC
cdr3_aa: CASSSGTTSYNEQFF

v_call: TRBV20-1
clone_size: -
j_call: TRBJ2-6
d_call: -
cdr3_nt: TGCAGTGCCCCGAGGGGTAGCTCTGGGGTCAACGTCCTGACTTTC
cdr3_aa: CSAPRGSSGVNVLTF

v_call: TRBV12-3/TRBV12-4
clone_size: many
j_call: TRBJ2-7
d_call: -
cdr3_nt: TGTGCCAGCAGTTTACAGGGTAGAGGTCCCGAGCAGTACTTC
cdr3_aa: CASSLQGRGPEQYF

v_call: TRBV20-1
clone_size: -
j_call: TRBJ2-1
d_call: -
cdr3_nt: TGCAGTGCTAGAGGGACTATTGATGAGCAGTTCTTC
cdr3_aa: CSARGTIDEQFF

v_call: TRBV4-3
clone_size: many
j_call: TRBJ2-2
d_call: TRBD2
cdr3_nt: TGCGCCAGCAGCCAAAATATAGCGGGAGGCTTCACCGGGGAGCTGTTTTTT
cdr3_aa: CASSQNIAGGFTGELFF

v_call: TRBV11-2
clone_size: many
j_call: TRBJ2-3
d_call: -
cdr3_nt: TGTGCCAGCAGCCCAAGGGGGGACAGCACAGATACGCAGTATTTT
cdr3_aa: CASSPRGDSTDTQYF